This T cell receptor beta chain is from a study of blood T cell repertoires in COVID-19. Study information: The United States, Italy and Spain supplied acute and convalescent COVID-19 samples. T cells, B-cell-depleted T cells, or PBMCs provided the cDNA or gDNA that served as material.

This clone appeared once. The J segment lost 8 bases and the V segment lost 0 bases, leaving 4 bases of the junction unmatched. The CDR3 runs 15 residues. Germline loops: CDR1 MNHEY, CDR2 SVGAGI. In the source study's methods: Researchers report that nucleated cell counts were estimated from reference gene primer amplification. Produced via immunoSEQ multiplex PCR; TCRdb's table is partial and in-frame only. V, J and clone size derive from that table, while D and trimming were established from the DNA sequence. Among about 150,000 clones listed, over 75% were seen once. The sequencing sample was made of peripheral blood. This TCR was sampled from a woman between 35 and 50 years old with acute or convalescent COVID-19. The chain employs TRBV6-5 and TRBJ2-1; TRBD2 matches 10 bases. DNA of the CDR3: TGTGCCAGCAGTTACTCAGCGGGGGGGCTCCATGAGCAGTTCTTC. Encoded protein: CASSYSAGGLHEQFF.